The sequence of this TCR beta chain was determined in a study of CD8+CD57+ T cells in acquired aplastic anemia. Study summary: An average of approximately 11 million reads for CD4+ cells was obtained from healthy donors.

Findings and limits, study-wide: With respect to CD8+ Simpson's diversity, patients and controls did not differ significantly.

This clonotype was seen a single time. Its antigen remains unidentified. CDR1 is ENHRY, CDR2 SYGVKD, per germline. V shed 8 bases, J shed 6 bases, and the junction held 7 bases outside the gene matches. The CDR3 consists of 14 residues. Genomic DNA templated the TCR beta VDJ and CDR3 profiling. TCRdb independently ran MiXCR on the reads; one entry per CDR3 protein. Here the sample spans some 200,000 distinct CDR3 sequences, 34% being singletons. The sample was sorted CD4+, CD8+, or CD8+CD57+ T cells (not recorded which) from PBMCs. The receptor comes from a human donor in good health, serving as a control. The V call is TRBV10-3, the J call TRBJ2-7, with 13 bases fitting TRBD2. CDR3 region: CAIAGLAGVVEQYF. As DNA, the CDR3 is TGTGCCATCGCTGGACTAGCGGGAGTCGTCGAGCAGTACTTC.